This TCR beta chain derives from a study of spatial heterogeneity in lung cancer. The V end lost 6 bases, the J end lost 7 bases, and 12 bases lay between the germline ends. From germline, CDR1 is MDHEN and CDR2 SYDVKM. CDR3 length: 13 residues. Regarding the study as a whole: Tumoral mutation counts were tracked by counts of expanded intratumoral alpha and beta TCRs.

TCRdb re-analysed the 5' RACE reads in MiXCR, keeping a single row per CDR3 protein. The sample contains about 1,200 distinct CDR3 sequences, around 30% of which appear only once. A word on this clonotype: Its matching antigen is unknown.

The time point was: sample taken at primary tumor resection. This chain joins TRBV28 and TRBJ2-2; no clear D. The receptor comes from a male donor with early-stage non-small cell lung cancer. The sequences come from lung tumor tissue, collected at surgery. Here the CDR3 reads CASRAHGDGELFF. DNA of the CDR3: TGTGCCAGCAGGGCACACGGCGACGGGGAGCTGTTTTTT.